The 2 T cell receptor beta chains reported below all come from one sample, sequenced in a study of blood T cell repertoires in COVID-19. Repertoires were generated with immunoSEQ multiplex PCR, while TCRdb's copy carries only in-frame clones and drops some. The repertoire consists of some 700,000 clones, with 85% to 90% occurring once and the leading ten covering roughly 0.25%. Sequences were obtained from peripheral blood. The receptors come from a woman aged 18-29 years with acute or convalescent COVID-19.

The chain has TRBV19 and TRBJ1-2, with TRBD1 as a possible D gene (5 bases). Per germline, CDR1 LNHDA and CDR2 SQIVND (reference sequence). This CDR3 contains 18 residues. V shed 3 bases and J shed 0 bases, with 20 bases lying between them. The CDR3 DNA follows: TGTGCCAGTAGTATCTATGGGGGGGGAGACCGTCCTAACTATGGCTACACCTTC. Its protein product is CASSIYGGGDRPNYGYTF.

The CDR3 region has the DNA TGTGCCAGTAGTATAGATGGCCCAGGAAACTATGGCTACACCTTC. Its translation is CASSIDGPGNYGYTF. The rearrangement uses TRBV19 and TRBJ1-2; D is ambiguous. Germline values: CDR1 LNHDA, CDR2 SQIVND (reference sequence). Trimming took off 0 bases at V and 2 bases at J, with 10 bases between the two ends. The CDR3 is 15 residues long.